This T cell receptor (beta chain) was recorded in a study of shared clonotypes between healthy human individuals. Study-wide context: The study used three CD4 naive, three CD4 memory, two CD8 naive and one CD8 memory plate per donor. Study findings and constraints: Sample collection involved blood only; tissue repertoires are likely different. Naive subsets generally had larger estimated richness than memory subsets.

On this clone: What it binds is not known.

In the study's own analysis: ImmunoSEQ only sent back junction sequences with no quality scores, so filtering was done differently. Sequencing was performed with immunoSEQ multiplex PCR; in TCRdb, only in-frame clones are kept and a portion is missing. Clonal size and the V and J genes are those of that table, whereas D and trimming came from the DNA. The sample contains approximately 1.5 million clones, just under 99% of which appear only once. The V end lost 3 bases, the J end lost 2 bases, and 13 bases lay between the germline ends. Germline V gene sequence: CDR1 KGHSH, CDR2 LQKENI. CDR3 size: 16 residues.

The sequencing sample was made of naive CD4+ T cells sorted from blood. Noted subset: CD45RA+ positively selected. The receptor was isolated from a man aged 25 to 40 in good health. This chain connects TRBV18 to TRBJ1-4, with no clear D. The chain's CDR3 is CASSPHPLRTNEKLFF. CDR3 bases: TGTGCCAGCTCACCTCACCCTCTCAGGACTAATGAAAAACTGTTTTTT.